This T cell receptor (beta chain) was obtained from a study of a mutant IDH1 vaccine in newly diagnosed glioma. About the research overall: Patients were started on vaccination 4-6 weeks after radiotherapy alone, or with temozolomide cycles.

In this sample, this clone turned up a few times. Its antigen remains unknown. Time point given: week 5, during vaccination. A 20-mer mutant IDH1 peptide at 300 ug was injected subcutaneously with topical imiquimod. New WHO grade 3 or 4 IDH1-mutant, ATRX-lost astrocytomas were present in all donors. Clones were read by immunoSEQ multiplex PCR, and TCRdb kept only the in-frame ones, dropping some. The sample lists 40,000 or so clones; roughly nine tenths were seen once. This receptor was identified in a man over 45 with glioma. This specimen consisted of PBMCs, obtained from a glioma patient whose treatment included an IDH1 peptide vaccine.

In nucleotides, the CDR3 is TGTGCCAGCAGACCCGAACTAATGAGCAATCAGCCCCAGCATTTT. Its translation is CASRPELMSNQPQHF. The chain carries TRBV28 and TRBJ1-5; D is ambiguous. From germline, CDR1 is MDHEN and CDR2 SYDVKM. Trimming removed 6 bases from V and 1 base from J, with 13 bases in between. This CDR3 spans 15 amino acids.